This TCR beta chain stems from a study of CD8 T cells in Susac syndrome. Concerning this clonotype itself: Its target is not known.

The control group consisted of healthy donors matched for age and sex. FACS enriched CD8+ TEMRA cells, while bulk CD8+ and CD4+ were negatively isolated. J was trimmed by 6 bases and V by 3 bases; bases with no gene match: 11. Germline assignment: CDR1 DFQATT and CDR2 SNEGSKA (reference sequence). The CDR3 is 15 residues long. Findings of the study overall: The authors acknowledged that the study's TCR sequencing and HLA analysis involved relatively few individuals.

A quantity of about 0.5 to 1 ug RNA underwent reverse transcription using random hexamers. The immunoSEQ assay covered 54 Vbeta and 13 Jbeta segments for CDR3. TCRdb processed the immunoSEQ multiplex PCR reads anew with MiXCR; each CDR3 protein has one entry. The repertoire holds some 200,000 distinct CDR3 sequences, with about 95% as singletons. Sequenced material: CD4+ T cells from PBMCs. This receptor was obtained from a human donor in good health. This rearrangement joins TRBV20-1 to TRBJ2-5, with 9 bases matching TRBD2. The CDR3 nucleotides read TGCAGTGCTAGCCCCTCGCGGGGGGGCTTGAAGACCCAGTACTTC. It yields the protein CSASPSRGGLKTQYF.